This TCR beta chain was profiled in a study of cytomegalovirus exposure and HLA in healthy donors (dated by TCRdb to about 2017). The study in broad terms: An earlier analysis of some 600 of the donors reported 250 to 350 Gb of sequence data and around 100 million unique TCR beta sequences obtained from around 190 million T cells. Genome-wide SNP genotypes for about 55% of the roughly 670 donors were used in a later genetic analysis, which treated that subset as a discovery cohort. A later analysis re-examined previously published TCR beta repertoires from 600 to 700 donors and added high-resolution HLA genotyping to investigate patterns of TCR occurrence. Among the roughly 370 genotyped donors, roughly 80% belonged to the genetic ancestry cluster associated with self-reported Caucasian donors. An earlier analysis of some 500 of the donors used high-throughput TCR beta sequencing to judge whether each TCR beta V gene segment behaved as functional or pseudogenic. The later analysis used no new phenotypic data to find candidate immune exposures, relying instead on TCR beta sequences and their occurrence across donors. Donor age, sex, ethnicity and CMV serostatus were compiled together with the repertoire data. A separate validation cohort of approximately 120 different subjects was used in addition to the 666-subject first cohort. HLA typing covered class I and class II loci at four-digit resolution. Every repertoire in the discovery cohort had been generated on one and the same sequencing platform. An early release covering about 600 HLA-typed donors comprised 250 to 350 gigabases of sequencing data and around 85 million unique TCR sequences. High-throughput TCR immunosequencing, statistical association of individual TCRs with disease status, and machine learning were combined to predict cytomegalovirus infection status. The study was designed to test whether signatures of past pathogen exposure could be identified by cataloging public T cell receptors. On average, around 200,000 unique TCR beta nucleotide sequences were sequenced per donor among 398 genotyped donors of the cohort, with about 19% of those sequences being non-productive. Typing coverage varied by locus: about 620-630 donors for A, B, C, DRB1 and DQB1; approximately 500 for DQA1; around 610 for DPA1; 450 to 480 for DPB1. Roughly 5 DR-DQ haplotypes were handled as single units for association and clustering, since linkage in the cohort was strong. Using immunosequencing, the study profiled T cell repertoires from approximately 700 subjects and related those repertoires to cytomegalovirus serostatus.

V and J lose 3 bases and 6 bases, and a span of 12 bases separates them. In the germline V gene, CDR1 corresponds to MGHDK and CDR2 to SYGVNS. The CDR3 runs 14 residues from the cysteine to the phenylalanine. The sequence is cut down to CDR3 DNA, 42 bases in frame from base 1. As regards this clone: This receptor's antigen is unknown. Base qualities are not recorded, but no much larger clone differs from it by a single base.

What the work shows at the level of the full study, not this receptor alone: According to a later analysis, TCR association rates differed among HLA loci, with DRB1 alleles showing the most associated TCRs and HLA-C alleles showing the fewest. The earlier analysis of some 540 of the donors excluded over 15 rarely observed V segments, including chromosome 9 orphons, because counts were too low. A later genetic analysis associated a missense DCLRE1C variant with V-gene and J-gene trimming of TCR beta chains, and an independent cohort replicated the association. Some IMGT-functional V segments, including TRBV6-2 and TRBV6-3, could not be told apart with the 87-base-pair reads, so those segments were excluded. In a later analysis, several top co-occurrence clusters were reported to appear linked to parvovirus B19, influenza, CMV and Epstein-Barr virus. Compared with the roughly 670-donor mean, donors in an Asian-associated ancestry cluster had fewer N-insertions in productive TCRs, according to a later genetic analysis. In vitro tests confirmed that three of the cytomegalovirus-associated TCR beta chains recognize cytomegalovirus antigens. Assigning TCR associations to individual alleles was difficult when HLA alleles, especially DR and DQ, strongly co-occurred. A total of 150 or so TCR beta chains were listed by the study as associated with cytomegalovirus. The only immune exposure information available for the cohort was CMV serostatus. An earlier analysis of approximately 540 of the donors showed that most TCR beta V segments appeared in productive rearrangements either about 90% or about 30% of the time, which broadly matched IMGT annotations. A cluster of highly shared sequence variants was judged likely to represent a technical artifact of the sequencing pipeline. Most TCR sequences were seen in very few donors, while some public TCRs were found in many individuals. A further reported finding was that TCR beta sequences accurately predicted the HLA-A and HLA-B alleles for most subjects in the first cohort. The authors suggested that the approach could potentially be generalized to other disease states and immunological phenotypes. Linkage disequilibrium might explain the correlated functional status among segregating V segments, but an unknown experimental factor could not be ruled out. Roughly uniform sequencing depth across donors was assumed in presence/absence analyses, although this assumption may not hold. Compared with equally common non-associated chains, HLA-associated TCR beta chains in a later analysis were more clonally expanded and had lower generation probabilities. In a later analysis, 16,951 TCR beta sequences were associated with specific HLA alleles at a false discovery rate of 0.05. In a later analysis, most CMV-associated TCR beta chains were found to appear HLA-restricted, with HLA associations seemingly driven largely by CMV exposure. In both the original and validation cohorts, the classifier was reported to diagnose cytomegalovirus status with high specificity and sensitivity. In this cohort, only TCR beta chains were sequenced, and detectable features were limited by the absence of alpha or paired-chain data. HLA typing was unavailable for some donors at each locus, so association tests used only the typed subset.

The cohort consisted of fewer than 700 healthy bone marrow donors. All cohort members were sampled while nominally healthy, although unrecorded immune exposures were likely present. The donor was CMV seronegative and was included in the group of over 300 seronegative cohort members. Each donor provided a peripheral blood sample, and peripheral blood mononuclear cells were used for TCR beta sequencing. Genomic DNA was extracted from the blood cell samples with the Qiagen DNeasy Blood Extraction Kit. The library was made by the immunoSEQ multiplex PCR assay. The multiplex PCR relied on a mix of 60 forward primers for TCR Vbeta segments and 13 reverse primers for TCR Jbeta segments. The CDR3 region of rearranged TCR beta genes was amplified from genomic DNA by a multiplex PCR assay. Amplified TCR beta libraries were sequenced as 87-base-pair reads on the Illumina HiSeq System. The authors' pipeline ran thus. Across the 640 or so repertoires, a later analysis counted 60 million to 90 million unique TCR beta chains, approximately 10 million of which were shared by at least two donors. Raw reads were error-corrected and collapsed into unique sequences with a nearest-neighbor algorithm that merged closely related sequences to remove PCR and sequencing errors. To assign V, D and J gene segments, CDR3 sequences were aligned to IMGT reference sequences. For a sequence to be retained, at least a six-nucleotide match to both a V gene segment and a J gene segment was required. A rearrangement was called productive if the CDR3 had no stop codons and remained in frame with V and J, and every other rearrangement was called non-productive. Following IMGT convention, CDR3 was defined as the stretch from the second conserved V-encoded cysteine up to the conserved J-encoded phenylalanine. The earlier analysis of some 600 of the donors excluded sequences that lacked an unambiguous match to a single V gene segment. In an earlier analysis of around 600 of the donors, V segments were called functional above 56.7% productive rearrangements and were called segregating when the between-donor standard deviation exceeded 5%. A statistical classification framework was built for diagnosing cytomegalovirus status from the catalog of TCR beta chain sequences. V and J gene assignment, in a later analysis, came from comparing TCR nucleotide sequences with IMGT/GENE-DB human TR gene sequences. The TCRdist pipeline was used in a later analysis to assign CDR3 sequences and most-parsimonious VDJ recombination scenarios. A later analysis defined each TCR beta chain by its CDR3 amino acid sequence plus V-gene family, and excluded reads lacking a unique V-gene family. In a later analysis, around 600 highly shared, low-generation-probability nucleotide sequences were removed to address suspected cross-contamination and a sequencing artifact. In a later analysis, a clonal expansion index for each public chain was calculated from normalized within-repertoire ranks of inferred template counts. In a later analysis, generation probabilities were computed using a VDJ recombination model fitted to out-of-frame rearrangements, and the results were checked against IGoR. In a later analysis, hypergeometric tests were used to score TCR-TCR, TCR-HLA and TCR-CMV co-occurrence, with a repertoire-size bias correction applied to TCR pairs. To estimate false discovery rates, a later analysis permuted the HLA or CMV assignments 20 times. In a later analysis, co-occurring TCRs were grouped using DBSCAN, with TCRdist sequence similarity added in when clustering inside HLA-allele-positive subsets. Co-occurrence clustering excluded repertoires with fewer than 30,000 or more than 120,000 public chains, plus five with anomalous nucleotide sharing. In TCRdb, the immuneACCESS table is reduced to in-frame sequences with V and J assigned. These tables do not hold every clone; where another copy was compared, an unresolved V gene accounts for under half, and the others remain unexplained. Clone size and V and J calls were adopted from that table, with D and trimming inferred from the DNA. This sample has approximately 210,000 clones in its table, and roughly four fifths of those were observed once. About 1.8% of the sample goes to the ten largest clones.

This chain joins TRBV25-1 to TRBJ2-4, with a tentative D gene TRBD2 over 6 matching bases. Source material: PBMCs. The clonotype originates from a man aged 18 to 30 in good health and CMV-seronegative. The sequenced DNA is TGTGCCAGCAGTGAGGGACTCCTCGGAAACATTCAGTACTTC. Translation gives CASSEGLLGNIQYF. Beyond the CDR3, the reference TRBV25-1 and TRBJ2-4 genes provide the residues; the full variable domain reads: EADIYQTPRYLVIGTGKKITLECSQTMGHDKMYWYQQDPGMELHLIHYSYGVNSTEKGDLSSESTVSRIRTEHFPLTLESARPSHTSQYLCASSEGLLGNIQYFGAGTRLSVL.